The 27 T cell receptor beta chains reported below all come from one sample, sequenced in a study of CD8+ T cells in alopecia areata. The treatment here: oral pan-JAK inhibitor, 5-10 mg twice daily. The sequencing template was cDNA reverse transcribed from extracted RNA. Repertoires were generated with immunoSEQ multiplex PCR, while TCRdb's copy carries only in-frame clones and drops some. The sample carries over 95,000 clones, 60% to 65% recorded once. Source: CD8+ T cells sorted from blood, taken at week 4, from a patient treated with tofacitinib. Receptor source: a human donor with alopecia areata.

Only a few counts were recorded for this clone. This chain joins TRBV4-1 and TRBJ2-2; a weak D match, TRBD2 (7 bases). This CDR3 is built from 14 residues. Trimming left V 0 bases short and J 6 bases short, with 8 bases between. Per germline, CDR1 MGHRA and CDR2 YSYEKL. CDR3 DNA: TGCGCCAGCAGCCAAGAGGGGGGGCCCGGGGAGCTGTTTTTT. Translated, it gives CASSQEGGPGELFF.

This clone was seen only a few times. V gene TRBV30 combines with J gene TRBJ2-5, with D perhaps matching TRBD1 (6 bases). The germline gives CDR1 GTSNPN, CDR2 SVGIG (reference sequence). V was trimmed by 3 bases and J by 0 bases, leaving 11 bases between them. There are 14 residues in the CDR3. The CDR3 DNA is TGTGCCTGGAGCCGGCAGGGGTACCAAGAGACCCAGTACTTC. Protein product: CAWSRQGYQETQYF.

The chain employs TRBV7-9 and TRBJ2-1, with 8 bases fitting TRBD2. Per germline, CDR1 SEHNR and CDR2 FQNEAQ (reference sequence). There are 16 residues in the CDR3. Losses at the gene ends were 1 base for V and 6 bases for J; bases not matched to a gene: 8. CDR3 amino acids: CASSLVAREAINEQFF. CDR3 coding DNA: TGTGCCAGCAGCTTAGTCGCGCGGGAGGCAATCAATGAGCAGTTCTTC.

This clone showed up many times. V and J are TRBV27 and TRBJ2-1; D is unresolved. Germline assignment: CDR1 MNHEY and CDR2 SMNVEV (reference sequence). The CDR3 consists of 12 residues. V lost 4 bases, J lost 5 bases, and 6 bases lay in between. Here the CDR3 reads CASSSLHNEQFF. CDR3 in DNA: TGTGCCAGCAGTTCCCTCCACAATGAGCAGTTCTTC.

This clone was observed a handful of times. CDR3 amino acids: CASSLSGEPQETQYF. The CDR3 DNA follows: TGTGCCAGCAGCTTGTCTGGGGAGCCGCAAGAGACCCAGTACTTC. The rearrangement links TRBV5-6 to TRBJ2-5; TRBD2 might be the D (5 bases). V lost 1 base, J lost 2 bases, and 12 bases lay in between. The CDR3 totals 15 residues. Germline lookup yields CDR1 SGHDT and CDR2 YYEEEE.

The chain carries TRBV13 and TRBJ1-1, with D possibly matching TRBD1 (6 bases). CDR3 length equals 13 residues. V lost 0 bases, J lost 6 bases, and 8 bases lay in between. Per germline, CDR1 PRHDT and CDR2 FYEKMQ (reference sequence). The CDR3 DNA reads TGTGCCAGCAGCTTAGGACAGGGCCCTGAAGCTTTCTTT. It translates to CASSLGQGPEAFF.

V and J are TRBV30 and TRBJ2-3, with D perhaps TRBD2 (5 bases). V was cut by 3 bases and J by 0 bases, with 7 bases left in between. The CDR3 loop spans 13 amino acids. Germline V gives CDR1 GTSNPN, CDR2 SVGIG (reference sequence). The CDR3 is CAWRGLSTDTQYF. The CDR3 DNA reads TGTGCCTGGAGAGGACTCAGCACAGATACGCAGTATTTT.

The V and J genes are TRBV30 and TRBJ1-2; no firm D call. The CDR3 is made up of 12 amino acids. Germline V gene sequence: CDR1 GTSNPN, CDR2 SVGIG (reference sequence). The ends were cut back, 1 base at V and 3 bases at J, with 6 bases in the middle. CDR3 DNA: TGTGCCTGGAGTGGCAGCGACTATGGCTACACCTTC. Its translation: CAWSGSDYGYTF.

The rearrangement uses TRBV6-6 and TRBJ2-7; D is undetermined. The germline V and J ends were trimmed by 0 bases and 4 bases, with 16 bases remaining between them. CDR1 MNHNY and CDR2 SVGAGI come from the germline V gene (reference sequence). The length of the CDR3 is 16 residues. The CDR3 protein is CASSYSRGLILYEQYF. For the CDR3, the DNA is TGTGCCAGCAGTTACTCGAGAGGATTGATCTTATACGAGCAGTACTTC.

The chain carries TRBV30 and TRBJ1-2; D might be TRBD1 (5 bases). V shed 4 bases and J shed 4 bases, with 13 bases lying between them. The CDR3 loop spans 13 amino acids. Germline values: CDR1 GTSNPN, CDR2 SVGIG (reference sequence). The CDR3, as DNA: TGTGCCTGGAAAGGGGCCTCACCCTATGGCTACACCTTC. Translated: CAWKGASPYGYTF.

This clone was seen only once. This chain joins TRBV30 and TRBJ1-1, with a possible D match to TRBD1 (6 bases). V was pared by 3 bases and J by 0 bases, with 11 bases between. From germline, CDR1 is GTSNPN and CDR2 SVGIG (reference sequence). The CDR3 extends over 14 amino acids. CDR3 sequence (DNA): TGTGCCTGGAGGGCCACAGGGATGAACACTGAAGCTTTCTTT. It is translated as CAWRATGMNTEAFF.

This chain joins TRBV27 and TRBJ2-2; D perhaps matches TRBD1 (5 bases). Trimming removed 3 bases from V and 1 base from J, with 12 bases in between. Germline V CDR1 and CDR2: MNHEY, SMNVEV (reference sequence). The length of the CDR3 is 16 residues. CDR3 loop: CASSFIGQGNTGELFF. In DNA form, the CDR3 reads TGTGCCAGCAGTTTTATTGGGCAGGGGAACACCGGGGAGCTGTTTTTT.

The chain joins TRBV30 to TRBJ2-7; D is perhaps TRBD1 (6 bases). The CDR3 spans 14 residues. V was cut by 5 bases and J by 1 base, with 15 bases left in between. Per germline, CDR1 GTSNPN and CDR2 SVGIG (reference sequence). CDR3 sequence (DNA): TGTGCCTGGTTCGAACAGGGCACATCCTACGAGCAGTACTTC. This sequence encodes CAWFEQGTSYEQYF.

This chain connects TRBV30 to TRBJ2-1; no reliable D call. Germline lookup yields CDR1 GTSNPN and CDR2 SVGIG (reference sequence). The CDR3 is made up of 14 amino acids. V was clipped by 7 bases and J by 3 bases, with 16 bases between them. Here the CDR3 DNA reads TGTGCCTTGGACGGTACCCTTAACTACAATGAGCAGTTCTTC. This sequence encodes CALDGTLNYNEQFF.

V and J are TRBV29-1 and TRBJ2-2; no clear D gene. CDR3 length: 14 amino acids. Trimming cost V 6 bases and J 4 bases, with 15 bases left between them. In germline, CDR1 is SQVTM, CDR2 ANQGSEA. CDR3 bases: TGCAGCGTCGTCGGCCCGGTAGGCACCGGGGAGCTGTTTTTT. This sequence encodes CSVVGPVGTGELFF.

The CDR3 bases are TGTGCCAGCAGCCAAGATAGAACTAGCGGCTACAATGAGCAGTTCTTC. Amino acid sequence: CASSQDRTSGYNEQFF. V and J are TRBV14 and TRBJ2-1; 8 nucleotides agree with TRBD2. Germline trimming cut 0 bases from V and 3 bases from J; bases unmatched to any gene: 4. There are 16 residues in the CDR3. Per the germline V gene, CDR1 is SGHDN and CDR2 is FVKESK.

In its sample, this clone was seen a few times. The chain employs TRBV28 and TRBJ2-7; TRBD1 might be the D (6 bases). The CDR3 runs to 15 residues. Trimming removed 5 bases from V and 2 bases from J, with 16 bases in between. Per the germline V gene, CDR1 is MDHEN and CDR2 is SYDVKM. This CDR3 reads CASSSTGTSAYEQYF. CDR3 nucleotides: TGTGCCAGCAGTAGTACCGGGACATCTGCCTACGAGCAGTACTTC.

CDR3: CASSPPGSANTGELFF. For the CDR3, the DNA is TGTGCCAGCAGCCCGCCAGGGAGCGCGAACACCGGGGAGCTGTTTTTT. The V call is TRBV7-2, the J call TRBJ2-2; D possibly matches TRBD1 or TRBD2 (5 bases each). The V end lost 5 bases, the J end lost 0 bases, and 13 bases lay between the germline ends. Germline V gene lookup returns CDR1 SGHTA and CDR2 FQGNSA. The CDR3 spans 16 residues.

As regards this clone: One end of the junction is discordant with germline, which a read error may explain. The J gene is TRBJ1-1, the V gene TRBV7-9, with 8 nucleotides matching TRBD1. This CDR3 has 16 amino acids. From germline, CDR1 is SEHNR and CDR2 FQNEAQ (reference sequence). The CDR3 nucleotides read TGTGCCAGCAGCTTCGCCTTTGGACAGGGAGGCACTGAAGCTCTCTTT. Encoded protein: CASSFAFGQGGTEALF.

A remark on this clone: Other DNA sequences in the same sample also yield this CDR3. This sequence joins TRBV4-1 and TRBJ1-1, with D tentatively TRBD1 (5 bases). Trimming shortened V by 1 base and J by 1 base, and 7 bases separated the two germline ends. CDR1 and CDR2 (germline): MGHRA, YSYEKL. The CDR3 covers 14 residues. The CDR3 region has the DNA TGCGCCAGCAGCCAAGTGGGGGGGAACACTGAAGCTTTCTTT. It yields the protein CASSQVGGNTEAFF.

This clone appeared a few times. The genes are TRBV27 and TRBJ1-5; TRBD1 is a possible D gene (5 bases). Germline lookup yields CDR1 MNHEY and CDR2 SMNVEV (reference sequence). V lost 5 bases to trimming and J lost 3 bases, with 17 bases between them. This CDR3 spans 16 amino acids. The CDR3 region has the DNA TGTGCCAGCAGTATAAGGGGCGCGAAATACAATCAGCCCCAGCATTTT. Its protein is CASSIRGAKYNQPQHF.

J is TRBJ2-3 and V is TRBV14, with D possibly TRBD2 on 6 matching bases. V was shortened by 4 bases and J by 3 bases, with 8 bases between the two germline ends. The CDR3 runs to 13 residues. The germline V gene has CDR1 SGHDN and CDR2 FVKESK. CDR3 region: CASSPGGTDTQYF. As DNA, the CDR3 is TGTGCCAGCAGCCCTGGGGGGACAGATACGCAGTATTTT.

This clone was seen only a few times. The chain carries TRBV28 and TRBJ1-4; D gene unclear. V lost 3 bases, J lost 4 bases, and 12 bases lay in between. Germline CDR1 reads MDHEN; CDR2 reads SYDVKM. The CDR3 has 15 amino acids. CDR3 DNA: TGTGCCAGCAGTTTTGGGAACCTAGATAATGAAAAACTGTTTTTT. It yields the protein CASSFGNLDNEKLFF.

This CDR3 reads CASSPSQGPPVWGDTQYF. DNA of the CDR3: TGTGCCAGCTCACCGTCGCAGGGCCCACCGGTCTGGGGAGATACGCAGTATTTT. The chain has TRBV18 and TRBJ2-3; maybe TRBD1 (5 bases). This CDR3 spans 18 amino acids. Germline V gene sequence: CDR1 KGHSH, CDR2 LQKENI. V was trimmed by 3 bases and J by 5 bases, leaving 24 bases between them.

The CDR3 coding sequence is TGTGCCAGCAGCTTCCATCCCACAGATACGCAGTATTTT. Protein: CASSFHPTDTQYF. The chain recombines TRBV13 with TRBJ2-3; D not certain. V was shortened by 3 bases and J by 2 bases, with 6 bases between the two germline ends. Germline-derived CDR1 and CDR2 are PRHDT and FYEKMQ (reference sequence). The CDR3 spans 13 residues.

This clone came up a few times. This sequence joins TRBV29-1 and TRBJ2-1, with 7 bases fitting TRBD2. The CDR3 runs 15 residues. The germline CDR1 and CDR2 sequences are SQVTM and ANQGSEA. With V trimmed by 1 base and J by 5 bases, 8 bases remained unmatched. Here the CDR3 DNA reads TGCAGCGTTGAAGGGGTCGGGGGGTCCCACAATGAGCAGTTCTTC. Encoded protein: CSVEGVGGSHNEQFF.

This clone appeared a few times. The genes are TRBV7-3 and TRBJ2-2; 8 nucleotides agree with TRBD1. Germline V lookup: CDR1 SGHTA, CDR2 FQGTGA. The V and J ends lost 3 bases and 4 bases, in that order; junction bases with no gene match: 4. The CDR3 loop spans 15 amino acids. The CDR3 protein is CASSLAGGSTGELFF. The CDR3 DNA is TGTGCCAGCAGCTTGGCAGGGGGCAGCACCGGGGAGCTGTTTTTT.